The 12 T cell receptor beta chains in this list originate from one sample, sequenced in a study of cytomegalovirus exposure and HLA in healthy donors. The primer mix had 60 Vbeta and 13 Jbeta primers. The protocol was immunoSEQ multiplex PCR, while the TCRdb copy is restricted to in-frame clones and leaves out a portion. The table lists some 90,000 clones, about 66% of them singletons. Sequencing was done on a sample of PBMCs. The receptors stem from a boy aged 5-17 years in good health and CMV-seropositive.

The chain couples TRBV7-9 to TRBJ2-6, with 7 bases lining up with TRBD1. CDR1 SEHNR and CDR2 FQNEAQ come from the germline V gene (reference sequence). The CDR3 runs to 17 residues. V shed 8 bases, J shed 2 bases, and the junction held 12 bases outside the gene matches. CDR3 sequence (DNA): TGTGCCAGCCCCGACGAGGGGGCGCGGACTGGGGCCAACGTCCTGACTTTC. Translation: CASPDEGARTGANVLTF.

V and J are TRBV7-6 and TRBJ2-7; 11 nucleotides match TRBD1. The germline gives CDR1 SGHVS, CDR2 FNYEAQ. This CDR3 is built from 16 residues. V lost 2 bases, J lost 4 bases, and 7 bases stayed unmatched. CDR3 in amino acids: CASSLFPGTGGYEQYF. CDR3 bases: TGTGCCAGCAGCTTATTCCCCGGGACAGGGGGGTACGAGCAGTACTTC.

J is TRBJ1-1 and V is TRBV5-5; a possible D gene is TRBD1 (5 bases). The CDR3 totals 15 residues. V was cut by 0 bases and J by 10 bases, with 19 bases left in between. Germline V lookup: CDR1 SGHKS, CDR2 YYEKEE (reference sequence). CDR3 DNA: TGTGCCAGCAGCTTGGTGGGGGGACCACGAAACATAGCTTTCTTT. Amino acids: CASSLVGGPRNIAFF.

The chain carries TRBV4-2 and TRBJ2-3, with 9 bases that match TRBD2. The CDR3 spans 16 residues. CDR1 LGHNA and CDR2 YNFKEQ come from the germline V gene. Trimming cost V 4 bases and J 2 bases; bases outside gene matches: 7. CDR3 sequence (DNA): TGTGCCAGCAGCCTTCATAGCGGGGGCGACACAGATACGCAGTATTTT. The encoded protein is CASSLHSGGDTDTQYF.

This clone was counted a single time. The rearrangement joins TRBV19 to TRBJ1-4; 8 bases fit TRBD1. Germline-derived CDR1 and CDR2 are LNHDA and SQIVND (reference sequence). The CDR3 spans 15 residues. J was trimmed by 8 bases and V by 5 bases; bases with no gene match: 10. The CDR3 sequence: CASSGRQGRDEKLFF. The CDR3 DNA reads as TGTGCCAGTAGTGGCAGACAGGGGAGGGACGAAAAACTGTTTTTT.

The rearrangement links TRBV19 to TRBJ1-2, with D unresolved. The germline CDR1 and CDR2 sequences are LNHDA and SQIVND (reference sequence). V shed 3 bases and J shed 5 bases, with 7 bases lying between them. The CDR3 contains 12 residues. The CDR3 reads CASSMAHYGYTF. The CDR3 DNA follows: TGTGCCAGTAGTATGGCCCATTATGGCTACACCTTC.

The chain couples TRBV5-1 to TRBJ1-4; 9 bases align to TRBD1. CDR1 SGHRS and CDR2 YFSETQ come from the germline V gene. The CDR3 has 14 amino acids. J lost 8 bases, V lost 4 bases, and 6 bases had no gene match. This CDR3 is CASSVQGAGEKLFF. The CDR3 DNA follows: TGCGCCAGCAGCGTACAGGGGGCGGGCGAAAAACTGTTTTTT.

The chain employs TRBV7-2 and TRBJ2-7; the match to TRBD1 covers 7 bases. The CDR3 extends over 14 amino acids. The germline CDR1 and CDR2 sequences are SGHTA and FQGNSA. V lost 4 bases to trimming and J lost 5 bases; unmatched junction nucleotides: 8. DNA for the CDR3: TGTGCCAGCAGCTCCGACAGGGTGTCCGACGAGCAGTACTTC. This sequence encodes CASSSDRVSDEQYF.

V is TRBV5-1 and J is TRBJ1-3; D unclear. Germline V gene lookup returns CDR1 SGHRS and CDR2 YFSETQ. The CDR3 covers 14 residues. Trimming cost V 2 bases and J 7 bases, with 13 bases left between them. The DNA for the CDR3 is TGCGCCAGCAGCTTTGGGCAGGAAGGCAACACCATATATTTT. Amino acids: CASSFGQEGNTIYF.

This clone showed up just a few times. V and J are TRBV21-1 and TRBJ2-7; TRBD1 is the table's D call and was not checked against the DNA. TRBV21-1 is shown as a pseudogene. This CDR3 is built from 16 residues. The CDR3 loop reads CASSKDLPQGVKEQYF. The CDR3 coding sequence is TGTGCCAGCAGCAAAGATCTCCCCCAGGGGGTTAAAGAGCAGTACTTC.

The genes are TRBV4-3 and TRBJ1-2; D possibly corresponds to TRBD1 (5 bases). Trimming removed 0 bases from V and 0 bases from J, with 11 bases in between. CDR3 size: 16 residues. CDR1 and CDR2 (germline): LGHNA, YSLEER. In DNA form, the CDR3 reads TGCGCCAGCAGCCAAGATCCAGGGTTCCCTAACTATGGCTACACCTTC. Its protein product is CASSQDPGFPNYGYTF.

This sequence joins TRBV18 and TRBJ2-3; D may be TRBD1 (5 bases). Germline V gene lookup returns CDR1 KGHSH and CDR2 LQKENI. With 5 bases removed from V and 2 bases from J, the gap between germline ends came to 11 bases. The CDR3 spans 14 residues. The chain's CDR3 is CASSSRQPTDTQYF. The CDR3 region has the DNA TGTGCCAGCTCATCCCGACAGCCCACAGATACGCAGTATTTT. Based on the CDR3 plus reference TRBV18 and TRBJ2-3, the full variable domain is NAGVMQNPRHLVRRRGQEARLRCSPMKGHSHVYWYRQLPEEGLKFMVYLQKENIIDESGMPKERFSAEFPKEGPSILRIQQVVRGDSAAYFCASSSRQPTDTQYFGPGTRLTVL.